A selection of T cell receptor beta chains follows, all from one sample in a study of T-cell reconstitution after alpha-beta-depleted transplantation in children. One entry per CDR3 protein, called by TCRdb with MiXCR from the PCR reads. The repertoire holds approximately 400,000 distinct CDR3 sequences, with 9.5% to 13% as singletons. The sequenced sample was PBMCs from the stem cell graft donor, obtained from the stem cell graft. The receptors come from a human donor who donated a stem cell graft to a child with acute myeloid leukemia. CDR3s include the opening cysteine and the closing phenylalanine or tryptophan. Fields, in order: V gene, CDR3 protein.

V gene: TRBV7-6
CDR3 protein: CASSSFYRGIGYGYTF

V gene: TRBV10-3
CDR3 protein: CAAQAPNTEAFF

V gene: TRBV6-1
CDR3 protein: CASRRGGSSSGNTIYF

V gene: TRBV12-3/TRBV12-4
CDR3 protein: CASSASWSETQYF

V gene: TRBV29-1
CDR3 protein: CSGWTGGTTEAFF

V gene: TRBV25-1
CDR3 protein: CATDRGGGELFF

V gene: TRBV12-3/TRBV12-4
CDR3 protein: CASSLGGGVYNEQFF

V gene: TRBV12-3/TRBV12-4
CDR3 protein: CASSLRQGIETQYF

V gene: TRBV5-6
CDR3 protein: CASSSMTGGVQPQHF

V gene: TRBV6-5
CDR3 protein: CASSYDINYGYTF

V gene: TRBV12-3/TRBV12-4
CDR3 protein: CASSPQGHYGYTF

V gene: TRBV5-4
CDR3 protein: CASSLAGQGRRLLEETQYF

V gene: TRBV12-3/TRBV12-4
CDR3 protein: CASTLSGARTGIGMNTEAFF

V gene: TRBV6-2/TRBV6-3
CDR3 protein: CASSHGGTYEQYF

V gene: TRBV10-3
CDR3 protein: CAISRGEQPQHF

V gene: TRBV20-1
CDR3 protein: CSATRTLSSYNEQFF

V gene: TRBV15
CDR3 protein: CATSRDSGMGETQYF

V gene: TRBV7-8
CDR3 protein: CASALDRNYEQYF

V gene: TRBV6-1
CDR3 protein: CASSEKSGGFSGETQYF

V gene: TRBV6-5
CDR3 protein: CASSYLGQGKETQYF

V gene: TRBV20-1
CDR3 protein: CSGVHSSYNEQFF

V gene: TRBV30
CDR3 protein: CAWSPLDRNTEAFF

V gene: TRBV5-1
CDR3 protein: CASSLALGQGFGYTF

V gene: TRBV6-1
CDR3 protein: CASSEAGEGAGANVLTF

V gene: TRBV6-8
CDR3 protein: CASRIGQAPISQYF

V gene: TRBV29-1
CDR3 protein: CSAGTRIATDTQYF

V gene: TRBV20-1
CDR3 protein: CSAWGFGTSDPNEQFF

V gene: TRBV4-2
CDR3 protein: CASSQATSANNEQFF

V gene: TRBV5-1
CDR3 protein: CASSPTAGTKNTGELFF

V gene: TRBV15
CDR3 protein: CATSRETPGVQETQYF

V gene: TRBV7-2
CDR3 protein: CASSLTSFPTYEQYF

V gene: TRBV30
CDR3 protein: CACARNRMNTEAFF

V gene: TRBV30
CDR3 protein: CAWRITGELFF

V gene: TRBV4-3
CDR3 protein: CASSQSSTDTQYF

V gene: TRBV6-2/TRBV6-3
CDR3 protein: CASATGLISNQPQHF

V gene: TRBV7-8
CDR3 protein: CASVPGQGFSGYTF

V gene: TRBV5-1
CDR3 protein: CASSETGYRVGTSGYTF

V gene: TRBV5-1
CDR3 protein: CASSLDLDTEQFF

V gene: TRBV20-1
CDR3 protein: CSAPAGTGRTEAFF

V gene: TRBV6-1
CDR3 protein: CASMWTSGGFGYNEQFF

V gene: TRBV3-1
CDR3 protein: CASSQGFSGNVGSYNEQFF

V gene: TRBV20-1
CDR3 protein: CGARQGLSYNEQFF

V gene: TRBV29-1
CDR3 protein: CSVERGRGSQETQYF

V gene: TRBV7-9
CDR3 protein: CASSMTGGASGNTIYF